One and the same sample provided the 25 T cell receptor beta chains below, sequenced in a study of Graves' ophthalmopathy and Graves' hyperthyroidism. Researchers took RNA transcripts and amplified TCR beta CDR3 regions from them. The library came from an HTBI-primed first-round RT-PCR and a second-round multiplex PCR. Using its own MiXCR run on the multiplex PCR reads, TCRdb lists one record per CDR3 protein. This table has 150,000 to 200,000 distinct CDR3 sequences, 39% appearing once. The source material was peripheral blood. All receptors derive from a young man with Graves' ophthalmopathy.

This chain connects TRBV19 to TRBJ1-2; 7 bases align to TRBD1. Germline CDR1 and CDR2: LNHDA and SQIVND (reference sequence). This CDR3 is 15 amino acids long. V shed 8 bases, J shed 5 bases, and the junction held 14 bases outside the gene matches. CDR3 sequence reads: CASGATLGQDYGYTF. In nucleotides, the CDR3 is TGTGCCAGTGGAGCCACACTTGGACAGGATTATGGCTACACCTTC.

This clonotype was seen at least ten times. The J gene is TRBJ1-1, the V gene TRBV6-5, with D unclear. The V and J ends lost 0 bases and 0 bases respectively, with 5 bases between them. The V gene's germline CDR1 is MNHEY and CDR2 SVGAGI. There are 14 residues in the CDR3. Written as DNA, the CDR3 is TGTGCCAGCAGTTACTCGATGATGAACACTGAAGCTTTCTTT. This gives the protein CASSYSMMNTEAFF.

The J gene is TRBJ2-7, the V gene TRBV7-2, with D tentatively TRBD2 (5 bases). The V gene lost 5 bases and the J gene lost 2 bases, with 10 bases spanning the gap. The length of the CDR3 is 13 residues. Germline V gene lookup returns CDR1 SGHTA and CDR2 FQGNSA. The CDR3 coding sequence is TGTGCCAGCAGCGTCCGGGAAACCTACGAGCAGTACTTC. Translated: CASSVRETYEQYF.

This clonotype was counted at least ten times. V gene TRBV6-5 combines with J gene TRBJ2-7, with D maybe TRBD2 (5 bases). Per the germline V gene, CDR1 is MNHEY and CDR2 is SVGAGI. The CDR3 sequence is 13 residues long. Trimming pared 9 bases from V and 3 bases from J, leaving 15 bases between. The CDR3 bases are TGTGCCAGTAGGCGGGCCGGGATCTACGAGCAGTACTTC. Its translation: CASRRAGIYEQYF.

CDR3 DNA sequence: TGTGCCAGCAGCCAGGACAGGGGGGCCTACGAGCAGTACTTC. This gives the protein CASSQDRGAYEQYF. The V gene is TRBV6-2 or TRBV6-3, the J gene TRBJ2-7; 10 bases are a match to TRBD1. With V trimmed by 6 bases and J by 2 bases, 4 bases remained unmatched. The CDR3 extends over 14 amino acids. CDR1 MNHEY and CDR2 SVGEGT come from the germline V gene.

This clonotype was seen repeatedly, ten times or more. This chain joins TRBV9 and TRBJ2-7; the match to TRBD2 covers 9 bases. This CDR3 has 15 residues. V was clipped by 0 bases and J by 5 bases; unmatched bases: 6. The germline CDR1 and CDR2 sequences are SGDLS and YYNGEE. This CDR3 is CASSVEAGGIHEQYF. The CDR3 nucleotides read TGTGCCAGCAGCGTAGAGGCGGGAGGGATCCACGAGCAGTACTTC.

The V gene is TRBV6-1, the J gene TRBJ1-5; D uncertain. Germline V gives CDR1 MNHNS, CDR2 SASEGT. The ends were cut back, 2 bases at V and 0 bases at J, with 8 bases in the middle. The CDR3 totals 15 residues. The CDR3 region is CASSEMTNSNQPQHF. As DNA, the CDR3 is TGTGCCAGCAGTGAAATGACGAATAGCAATCAGCCCCAGCATTTT.

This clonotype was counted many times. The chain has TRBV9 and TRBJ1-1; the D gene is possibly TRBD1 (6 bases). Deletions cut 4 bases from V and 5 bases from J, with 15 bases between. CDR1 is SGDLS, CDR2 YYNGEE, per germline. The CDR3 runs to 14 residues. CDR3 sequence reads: CASSTTGRRTEAFF. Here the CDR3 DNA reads TGTGCCAGCAGCACTACAGGGCGGCGGACTGAAGCTTTCTTT.

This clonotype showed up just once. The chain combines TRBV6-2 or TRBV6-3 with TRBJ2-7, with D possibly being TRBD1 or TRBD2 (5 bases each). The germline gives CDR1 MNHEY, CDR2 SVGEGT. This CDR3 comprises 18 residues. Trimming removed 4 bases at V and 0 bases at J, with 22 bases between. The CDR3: CASSSLPAGTTFSYEQYF. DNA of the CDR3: TGTGCCAGCAGTTCCCTCCCGGCAGGGACGACGTTCTCCTACGAGCAGTACTTC.

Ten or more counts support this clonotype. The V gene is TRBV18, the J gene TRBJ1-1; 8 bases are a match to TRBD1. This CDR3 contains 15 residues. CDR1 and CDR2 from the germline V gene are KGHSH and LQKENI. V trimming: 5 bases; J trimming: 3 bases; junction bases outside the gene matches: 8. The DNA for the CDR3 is TGTGCCAGCTCAGTCGGACAGGGTTTCGACACTGAAGCTTTCTTT. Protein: CASSVGQGFDTEAFF. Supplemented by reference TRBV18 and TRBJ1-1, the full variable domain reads NAGVMQNPRHLVRRRGQEARLRCSPMKGHSHVYWYRQLPEEGLKFMVYLQKENIIDESGMPKERFSAEFPKEGPSILRIQQVVRGDSAAYFCASSVGQGFDTEAFFGQGTRLTVV.

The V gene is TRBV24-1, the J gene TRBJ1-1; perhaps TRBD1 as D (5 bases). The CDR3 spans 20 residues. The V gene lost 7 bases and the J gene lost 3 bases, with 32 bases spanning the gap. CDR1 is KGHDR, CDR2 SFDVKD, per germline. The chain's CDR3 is CATSLPFEVALHLGDTEAFF. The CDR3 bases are TGTGCCACCAGCCTCCCCTTCGAGGTTGCCCTCCATCTGGGGGACACTGAAGCTTTCTTT.

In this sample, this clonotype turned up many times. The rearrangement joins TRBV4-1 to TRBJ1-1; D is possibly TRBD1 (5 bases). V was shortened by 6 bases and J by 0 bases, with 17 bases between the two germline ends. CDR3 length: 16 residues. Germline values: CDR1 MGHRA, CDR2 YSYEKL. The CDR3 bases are TGCGCCAGCAGAGGGTCCCCCGGGGGGGTGAACACTGAAGCTTTCTTT. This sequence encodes CASRGSPGGVNTEAFF.

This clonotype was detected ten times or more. The CDR3 bases are TGTGCCAGCAGAAAAACCCCCTCGGGGGACACTGAAGCTTTCTTT. Its translation: CASRKTPSGDTEAFF. The chain links TRBV7-8 to TRBJ1-1; the D gene is possibly TRBD1 (5 bases). V dropped 6 bases and J dropped 3 bases, with 17 bases sitting between them. The CDR3 has 15 residues. Looked up from germline, CDR1 is SGHVS and CDR2 is FQNEAQ.

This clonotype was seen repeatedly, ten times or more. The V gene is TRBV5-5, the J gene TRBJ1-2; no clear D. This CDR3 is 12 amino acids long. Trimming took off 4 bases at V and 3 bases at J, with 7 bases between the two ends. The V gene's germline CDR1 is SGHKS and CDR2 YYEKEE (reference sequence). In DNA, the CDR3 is TGTGCCAGCAGCCAGGCAGACTATGGCTACACCTTC. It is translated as CASSQADYGYTF.

CDR3 DNA sequence: TGTGCCAGCAGTTACTCGGTAGCGGGAGGGCGGGCAGAGACCCAGTACTTC. Its translation is CASSYSVAGGRAETQYF. The chain carries TRBV6-5 and TRBJ2-5; 11 bases fit TRBD2. V lost 0 bases, J lost 4 bases, and 7 bases stayed unmatched. The CDR3 runs to 17 residues. Germline values: CDR1 MNHEY, CDR2 SVGAGI.

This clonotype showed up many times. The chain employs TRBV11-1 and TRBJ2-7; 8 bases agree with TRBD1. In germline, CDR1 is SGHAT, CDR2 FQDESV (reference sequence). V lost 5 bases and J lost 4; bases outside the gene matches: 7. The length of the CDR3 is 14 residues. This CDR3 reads CASSSTGGPYEQYF. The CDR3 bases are TGTGCCAGCAGCAGTACAGGGGGTCCGTACGAGCAGTACTTC.

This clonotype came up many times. CDR3 residues: CASSEGLFHSFSGANVLTF. The CDR3 DNA reads TGTGCCAGCAGTGAGGGACTTTTTCACTCCTTCTCTGGGGCCAACGTCCTGACTTTC. V gene TRBV2 combines with J gene TRBJ2-6; possible D gene TRBD2, 6 bases. CDR1 SNHLY and CDR2 FYNNEI come from the germline V gene. The CDR3 has 19 residues. Trimming took 3 bases from V and 0 from J, leaving 18 bases between them.

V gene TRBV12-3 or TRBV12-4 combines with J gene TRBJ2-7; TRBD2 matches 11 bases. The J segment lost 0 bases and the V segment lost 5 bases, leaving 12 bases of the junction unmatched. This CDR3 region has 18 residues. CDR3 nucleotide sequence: TGTGCCAGCAGTCTTCTAGCGGGAGGCCCTGCCGTCTCCTACGAGCAGTACTTC. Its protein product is CASSLLAGGPAVSYEQYF.

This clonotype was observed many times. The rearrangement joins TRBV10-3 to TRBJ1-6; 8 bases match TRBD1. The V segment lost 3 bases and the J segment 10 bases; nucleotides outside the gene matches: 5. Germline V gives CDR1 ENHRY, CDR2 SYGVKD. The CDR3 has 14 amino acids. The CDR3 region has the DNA TGTGCCATCAGTGATGGACAGGGAAGGTCACCCCTCCACTTT. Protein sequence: CAISDGQGRSPLHF.

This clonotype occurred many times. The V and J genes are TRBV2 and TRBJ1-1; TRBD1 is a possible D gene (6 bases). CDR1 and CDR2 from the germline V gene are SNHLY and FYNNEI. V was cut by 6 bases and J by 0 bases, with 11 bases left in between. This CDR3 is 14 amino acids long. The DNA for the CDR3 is TGTGCCAGCAGCGCGGACAGCATGAACACTGAAGCTTTCTTT. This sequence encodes CASSADSMNTEAFF. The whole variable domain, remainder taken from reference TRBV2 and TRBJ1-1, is EPEVTQTPSHQVTQMGQEVILRCVPISNHLYFYWYRQILGQKVEFLVSFYNNEISEKSEIFDDQFSVERPDGSNFTLKIRSTKLEDSAMYFCASSADSMNTEAFFGQGTRLTVV.

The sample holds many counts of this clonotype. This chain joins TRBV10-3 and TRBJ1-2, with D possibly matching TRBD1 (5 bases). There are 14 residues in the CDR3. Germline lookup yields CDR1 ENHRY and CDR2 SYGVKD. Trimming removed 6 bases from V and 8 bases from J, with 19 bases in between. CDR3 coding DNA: TGTGCCATCAGAGGGACGGCAAAATCTGAGGGCTACACCTTC. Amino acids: CAIRGTAKSEGYTF.

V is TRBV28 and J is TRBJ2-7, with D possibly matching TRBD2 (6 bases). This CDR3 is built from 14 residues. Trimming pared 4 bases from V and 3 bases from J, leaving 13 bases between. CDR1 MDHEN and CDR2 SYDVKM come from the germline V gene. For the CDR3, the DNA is TGTGCCAGCAGTTCTCCACGGGAGAGCTACGAGCAGTACTTC. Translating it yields CASSSPRESYEQYF.

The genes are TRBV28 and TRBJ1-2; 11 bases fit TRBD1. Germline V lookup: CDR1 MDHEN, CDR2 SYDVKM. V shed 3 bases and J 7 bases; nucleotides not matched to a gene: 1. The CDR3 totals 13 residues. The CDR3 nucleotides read TGTGCCAGCAGTTTGGACAGGGGGCTTGGCTACACCTTC. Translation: CASSLDRGLGYTF.

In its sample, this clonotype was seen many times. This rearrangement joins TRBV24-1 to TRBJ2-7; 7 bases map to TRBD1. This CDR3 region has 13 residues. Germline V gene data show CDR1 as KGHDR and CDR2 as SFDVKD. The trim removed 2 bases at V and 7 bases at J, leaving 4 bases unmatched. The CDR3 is CATSDYRGREQYF. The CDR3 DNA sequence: TGTGCCACCAGTGATTACAGGGGACGTGAGCAGTACTTC.

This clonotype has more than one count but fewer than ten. The CDR3 DNA reads TGTGCCAGCAGTGCAAGGGGTGGGAACACTGAAGCTTTCTTT. Amino acid sequence: CASSARGGNTEAFF. The chain recombines TRBV6-1 with TRBJ1-1; D might be TRBD1 (5 bases). Germline loops: CDR1 MNHNS, CDR2 SASEGT. The ends were cut back, 4 bases at V and 1 base at J, with 10 bases in the middle. The CDR3 runs 14 residues.